This T cell receptor beta chain was observed in a study of tumor and adjacent non-tumor tissue in lung cancer (dated by TCRdb to the late 2010s). Context from the whole study: By cancer type, the cohort comprised under 15 adenocarcinoma patients, 2 squamous cell carcinoma patients and 1 small cell lung cancer patient. The study compared bulk TCRbeta repertoires from lung tumor tissue and matched distant non-tumor lung tissue of around 14 lung cancer patients. For each patient, one tumor sample and one normal lung sample were taken, giving thirty paired specimens that underwent TCRbeta CDR3 sequencing. In total, sequencing yielded 95 million to 150 million productive TCRbeta reads, which works out to an average of around 4.2 million reads per sample. The roughly 15 patients were aged about 31 to 76 years, included 10 men and 5 women, and had TNM stage I to III disease. Study-level results and caveats: Neither the sequencing platform nor unique molecular identifiers are named or mentioned anywhere in the methods. TCR diversity (inverse Simpson) was significantly higher in tumor than in normal lung tissue (around 460 vs 160, P = 0.0075, Mann-Whitney U test). In normal lung, the top 100 clones accounted for a significantly larger cumulative share of the repertoire than in tumor tissue. Younger patients had significantly higher TCR diversity, and higher tumor TCR diversity was associated with shorter overall and disease-free survival. Peripheral blood was not sequenced, so blood TCRbeta repertoires in these lung cancer patients were not examined. The cohort had only about 14 patients, and the authors noted that larger samples and more detailed clinical data are needed.

In this sample, this clonotype turned up many times. The specificity of this receptor is unknown. Base-call qualities are not available, and no considerably larger clone is one nucleotide away. Libraries came from multiplex PCR. The reads were generated on an Illumina HiSeq 2500. Following protocols modified from ARM-PCR, the researchers constructed TCRbeta libraries through three rounds of nested PCR with primers (Table S4). PCR products of 200-500 bp were gel-excised and purified with the QIAquick gel extraction kit before sequencing. The original methods were these. Trimmomatic was used to clean the reads, FLASH merged the cleaned reads into complete CDR3 sequences, and MiTCR assigned the sequences to V(D)J germline segments. Clonal diversity was computed as the inverse Simpson's index with VDJtools. A read counted as productive if the sequence was in-frame and lacked a premature stop codon. The raw public data were reprocessed by TCRdb itself: fastp quality trimming at Q25, MiXCR clonotype calling, in-frame beta chains only. One record per CDR3 amino acid sequence lists the most common genes and DNA. The V and J calls, along with clone size, are taken from TCRdb and not from the paper's own processing. The sample records approximately 66,000 distinct CDR3 sequences, over 60% of which are singletons. Less than 35% of the sample is held by the ten biggest clonotypes.

RNA was isolated from bulk unsorted tissue, and RNA quality was assessed with a NanoDrop ND-1000 and an Agilent 2100. Distant non-tumor tissue taken more than 3 cm from the tumor edge was used as the normal lung sample. The donors were newly diagnosed lung cancer patients admitted for thoracic surgery in China from August to November 2014 who had not received prior chemotherapy. The study excluded patients who had received radiotherapy or chemotherapy before or who had another cancer at the same time. Surgical tissue pieces of about 1-2.3 cm3 were preserved in RNAlater solution and stored at -80 °C until use. CDR1 is given as SQVTM and CDR2 as ANQGSEA, both from the germline V gene. The CDR3 runs 12 amino acids, cysteine and phenylalanine included. Solely the CDR3 DNA is kept, with 36 bases framed from the first base. Relative to germline, V is 3 bases shorter and J is 5 bases shorter, with 10 bases between their ends.

Material: distant non-tumor lung tissue. The TCR comes from a man in his sixties or seventies with non-small cell lung cancer. This receptor chain uses TRBV29-1 and TRBJ2-5; the D call could be TRBD1 or TRBD2, with each sharing 5 bases. The CDR3 corresponds to CSVERGAETQYF. At the DNA level, the sequence is TGCAGCGTTGAGAGGGGCGCGGAGACCCAGTACTTC.